Sequencing of this T cell receptor beta chain was carried out in a study of beta chain features in type 1 diabetes. Overall study findings and caveats: Naive, central memory and Treg TCRB repertoires appeared more alike in patients than in healthy donors. Diminished insertions and augmented deletions at VDJ junctions characterized type 1 diabetes patients.

Expressed TCRB transcripts were sequenced, since all the RNA that had been isolated was reverse transcribed. Repertoires were generated with immunoSEQ multiplex PCR, while TCRdb's copy carries only in-frame clones and drops some. This table holds 900,000 or so clones, roughly 16% found once. Notes on this clone: Its cognate antigen is unknown.

The CDR3 totals 14 residues. V was pared by 6 bases and J by 0 bases, with 11 bases between. Per germline, CDR1 MNHNY and CDR2 SVGAGI (reference sequence). The receptor comes from a woman under 30 in good health. Sequences were obtained from naive CD4+ T cells from blood. The chain is built from TRBV6-6 and TRBJ1-2; TRBD1 is a possible D gene (5 bases). The CDR3 DNA reads as TGTGCCAGCAGGATCCAGGGAACTAACTATGGCTACACCTTC. Protein sequence: CASRIQGTNYGYTF.